These 22 T cell receptor beta chains were all obtained from the same sample, sequenced in a study of T cells in localized non-small cell lung cancer. The data were produced by immunoSEQ multiplex PCR, yet TCRdb's version contains in-frame clones alone and is incomplete. The sample records roughly 30,000 clones, 85% to 95% being singletons. The material was peripheral blood, obtained before any cancer treatment. Source of these receptors: a woman aged 35-70 years with stage I lung adenocarcinoma.

The chain couples TRBV5-1 to TRBJ2-5, with D maybe TRBD2 (5 bases). The ends were cut back, 4 bases at V and 1 base at J, with 14 bases in the middle. The CDR3 consists of 15 residues. CDR1 and CDR2 from the germline V gene are SGHRS and YFSETQ. The DNA of the CDR3 is TGCGCCAGCAGCCTGCGGGCGGATTTCCAAGAGACCCAGTACTTC. This encodes CASSLRADFQETQYF.

This rearrangement joins TRBV5-4 to TRBJ1-3; the D is unclear. The CDR3 runs 15 residues. The germline CDR1 and CDR2 sequences are SGHNT and YYREEE (reference sequence). V lost 3 bases and J 1 base, leaving 11 bases between the germline ends. CDR3 sequence reads: CASSSDRTSGNTIYF. For the CDR3, the DNA is TGTGCCAGCAGCTCCGACCGGACTTCTGGAAACACCATATATTTT.

V gene TRBV10-3 combines with J gene TRBJ2-1; D is possibly TRBD2 (5 bases). The CDR3 is made up of 14 amino acids. From germline, CDR1 is ENHRY and CDR2 SYGVKD. Trimming took 2 bases from V and 3 from J, leaving 8 bases between them. The DNA of the CDR3 is TGTGCCATCAGTGAGGCTAGCAGCTACAATGAGCAGTTCTTC. This gives the protein CAISEASSYNEQFF.

The chain couples TRBV7-3 to TRBJ2-1; D is unresolved. Germline V gives CDR1 SGHTA, CDR2 FQGTGA. This CDR3 contains 10 residues. V was cut by 5 bases and J by 10 bases, with 6 bases left in between. Here the CDR3 DNA reads TGTGCCAGCAGCAGAGAGGAGCAGTTCTTC. It codes for CASSREEQFF. The variable domain in full, with the rest retrieved from reference TRBV7-3 and TRBJ2-1, is GAGVSQTPSNKVTEKGKYVELRCDPISGHTALYWYRQSLGQGPEFLIYFQGTGAADDSGLPNDRFFAVRPEGSVSTLKIQRTERGDSAVYLCASSREEQFFGPGTRLTVL.

On this clone: The germline gene is not matched at one end of the junction; a read error may be the cause. The V call is TRBV7-7, the J call TRBJ2-3; TRBD2 matches 7 bases. Germline V gene data show CDR1 as SSHAT and CDR2 as FNYEAQ (reference sequence). This CDR3 contains 21 residues. CDR3 nucleotide sequence: TGTGCTAGCAGCTCCACCCCCCCCTGGGTATCTAGCGGACCTCTCTCCGATACGCAGTATTTT. It translates to CASSSTPPWVSSGPLSDTQYF.

This chain connects TRBV7-6 to TRBJ2-3, with D possibly being TRBD2 (6 bases). V lost 5 bases and J lost 0, with 9 bases in between. The CDR3 has 14 amino acids. Germline CDR1 SGHVS, CDR2 FNYEAQ. This chain's CDR3 is CASSISGSTDTQYF. Written as DNA, the CDR3 is TGTGCCAGCAGCATTAGCGGTAGCACAGATACGCAGTATTTT.

This clone was recorded only once. V usage is TRBV6-6 and J usage is TRBJ1-1; possibly TRBD1 for D (5 bases). The CDR3 loop spans 11 amino acids. The germline gives CDR1 MNHNY, CDR2 SVGAGI (reference sequence). V was trimmed by 6 bases and J by 6 bases, leaving 8 bases between them. The CDR3 loop is CASSEQAEAFF. CDR3 bases: TGTGCCAGCAGCGAACAGGCTGAAGCTTTCTTT.

V is TRBV7-3 and J is TRBJ1-2, with D tentatively TRBD1 (6 bases). Trimming removed 2 bases at V and 5 bases at J, with 12 bases between. CDR3 length: 14 residues. CDR1 SGHTA and CDR2 FQGTGA come from the germline V gene. For the CDR3, the DNA is TGTGCCAGCAGCTTACAGGGGAACTTATATGGCTACACCTTC. Residues: CASSLQGNLYGYTF.

The rearrangement joins TRBV19 to TRBJ2-7; D is ambiguous. The length of the CDR3 is 14 residues. V was pared by 5 bases and J by 0 bases, with 11 bases between. Germline CDR1 reads LNHDA; CDR2 reads SQIVND (reference sequence). The CDR3 nucleotides read TGTGCCAGTAGTCCGCAGAAATTCTCCTACGAGCAGTACTTC. The encoded protein is CASSPQKFSYEQYF.

The CDR3 DNA follows: TGTGCCAGCAGTGATTGGGACTTCTCCTACAATGAGCAGTTCTTC. Its protein product is CASSDWDFSYNEQFF. The chain employs TRBV6-1 and TRBJ2-1, with a tentative D call TRBD2 (6 bases). The V end was cut by 3 bases, the J end by 0 bases, with 9 bases between. This CDR3 region has 15 residues. Germline assignment: CDR1 MNHNS and CDR2 SASEGT.

V gene TRBV7-2 combines with J gene TRBJ2-1, with D possibly matching TRBD2 (5 bases). With 5 bases removed from V and 0 bases from J, the gap between germline ends came to 14 bases. From germline, CDR1 is SGHTA and CDR2 FQGNSA. The CDR3 runs 16 residues. The CDR3 DNA reads TGTGCCAGCAGCGTCCTAACGGGGAGCTCCTACAATGAGCAGTTCTTC. It yields the protein CASSVLTGSSYNEQFF. Complete variable domain (other parts from reference TRBV7-2 and TRBJ2-1): GAGVSQSPSNKVTEKGKDVELRCDPISGHTALYWYRQSLGQGLEFLIYFQGNSAPDKSGLPSDRFSAERTGGSVSTLTIQRTQQEDSAVYLCASSVLTGSSYNEQFFGPGTRLTVL.

This clone was picked up a small number of times. The chain links TRBV6-1 to TRBJ1-1; the D is unclear. The CDR3 covers 13 residues. V lost 6 bases to trimming and J lost 5 bases, with 13 bases between them. Germline-derived CDR1 and CDR2 are MNHNS and SASEGT. The CDR3 region is CASREHPGTEAFF. In nucleotides, the CDR3 is TGTGCCAGCAGAGAGCACCCGGGAACTGAAGCTTTCTTT.

The V and J genes are TRBV2 and TRBJ1-1; D is unclear. The CDR3 is 13 residues long. Per the germline V gene, CDR1 is SNHLY and CDR2 is FYNNEI. Trimming removed 11 bases from V and 0 bases from J, with 13 bases in between. The CDR3, as DNA: TGTGCCGCGGGTGAACAGTTGAACACTGAAGCTTTCTTT. Amino acids: CAAGEQLNTEAFF.

This chain uses TRBV9 with TRBJ2-7; D is possibly TRBD1 or TRBD2 (6 bases each). Germline CDR1 reads SGDLS; CDR2 reads YYNGEE. The CDR3 covers 16 residues. V lost 4 bases to trimming and J lost 8 bases, with 25 bases between them. This CDR3 is CASSPRGGPSGTQQYF. CDR3 DNA sequence: TGTGCCAGCAGCCCTCGAGGGGGGCCCTCCGGTACGCAGCAGTACTTC.

The J gene is TRBJ1-5, the V gene TRBV10-3, with D possibly TRBD1 on 6 matching bases. The germline V gene encodes CDR1 ENHRY and CDR2 SYGVKD. V was cut by 2 bases and J by 2 bases, with 7 bases left in between. The CDR3 runs 14 residues. This chain's CDR3 is CAISEAGGNQPQHF. The CDR3 DNA reads TGTGCCATCAGTGAGGCAGGGGGCAATCAGCCCCAGCATTTT.

This chain joins TRBV7-2 and TRBJ1-1; no clear D gene. Germline CDR1 SGHTA, CDR2 FQGNSA. Trimming stripped 5 bases from V and 0 bases from J, with 7 bases between. The CDR3 runs 13 residues. Here the CDR3 reads CASSTNMNTEAFF. Written as DNA, the CDR3 is TGTGCCAGCAGCACCAATATGAACACTGAAGCTTTCTTT.

The chain carries TRBV19 and TRBJ2-3; either TRBD1 or TRBD2 may supply D (5 bases each). CDR1 and CDR2 (germline): LNHDA, SQIVND (reference sequence). CDR3 length equals 14 residues. V was trimmed by 5 bases and J by 0 bases, leaving 9 bases between them. CDR3 nucleotides: TGTGCCAGTAGTTTCCGGGACAGCACAGATACGCAGTATTTT. Protein: CASSFRDSTDTQYF.

This clone has a single count. The chain couples TRBV6-5 to TRBJ2-2, with TRBD1 matching 9 bases. Looked up from germline, CDR1 is MNHEY and CDR2 is SVGAGI. This CDR3 has 16 residues. J was trimmed by 6 bases and V by 4 bases; bases with no gene match: 9. The CDR3 DNA reads TGTGCCAGCAGTTCCCGGGGGACAGGGCAAGCCGGGGAGCTGTTTTTT. As protein: CASSSRGTGQAGELFF.

This sequence joins TRBV19 and TRBJ1-2; D remains unclear. The CDR3 has 16 amino acids. Germline values: CDR1 LNHDA, CDR2 SQIVND (reference sequence). V was cut by 8 bases and J by 4 bases, with 23 bases left in between. Here the CDR3 DNA reads TGTGCCAGTTCAAAGGGTCCGCTGTCCATGGCCTATGGCTACACCTTC. This translates into CASSKGPLSMAYGYTF.

The rearrangement joins TRBV4-2 to TRBJ2-3; D not resolved. CDR3 size: 13 residues. Germline-derived CDR1 and CDR2 are LGHNA and YNFKEQ. V lost 0 bases to trimming and J lost 5 bases, with 6 bases between them. Here the CDR3 DNA reads TGTGCCAGCAGCCAAGAGCAGCGAGATACGCAGTATTTT. As protein: CASSQEQRDTQYF.

The chain carries TRBV2 and TRBJ2-7; D is unresolved. Germline values: CDR1 SNHLY, CDR2 FYNNEI. V was clipped by 2 bases and J by 3 bases, with 8 bases between them. The CDR3 runs to 13 residues. In nucleotides, the CDR3 is TGTGCCAGCAGTGAAAACCCTTACTACGAGCAGTACTTC. It specifies CASSENPYYEQYF.

The count of this clone is one. This CDR3 is CASSITPGGGYEQYF. The CDR3 DNA is TGTGCCAGTAGTATAACCCCAGGCGGGGGCTACGAGCAGTACTTC. The chain carries TRBV19 and TRBJ2-7; 7 bases line up with TRBD2. The junction had 7 bases not matched to a gene; V was cut back by 2 bases and J by 3 bases. This CDR3 is built from 15 residues. Germline values: CDR1 LNHDA, CDR2 SQIVND (reference sequence).